This T cell receptor (beta chain) was identified in a study of shared T cell receptors in the human thymus. Sequencing was performed with immunoSEQ multiplex PCR; in TCRdb, only in-frame clones are kept and a portion is missing. The data show approximately 730,000 clones, 80% to 90% seen once. The sample also formed part of further work on human thymus T cells.

Sample: thymocytes. This clonotype originated in a girl in the first two years of life with a congenital heart defect.

This CDR3 is CASSCETGAKCLGGAFF. The CDR3 DNA reads TGTGCCAGCAGCTGCGAGACAGGGGCCAAGTGTCTGGGGGGGGCTTTCTTT. The chain is built from TRBV11-2 and TRBJ1-1; 8 bases fit TRBD1. The germline V gene has CDR1 SGHAT and CDR2 FQNNGV. The CDR3 runs 17 residues. V shed 4 bases and J 11 bases; nucleotides not matched to a gene: 21.